Shown below are 6 T cell receptor beta chains from a single sample sequenced in a study of blood T cell repertoires in COVID-19. The method was immunoSEQ multiplex PCR; TCRdb's version includes in-frame clones alone and lacks a portion of them. Among some 430,000 clones listed, less than 95% were seen once. The sample was PBMCs or T cells enriched from blood (not recorded which). These receptors were obtained from a man younger than 35 who had recovered from COVID-19.

The V gene is TRBV28, the J gene TRBJ1-1; TRBD1 is a possible D gene (6 bases). Trimming cost V 3 bases and J 6 bases, with 14 bases left between them. There are 14 residues in the CDR3. The germline CDR1 and CDR2 sequences are MDHEN and SYDVKM. The CDR3 protein is CASSLSGGRAEAFF. In DNA, the CDR3 is TGTGCCAGCAGTTTGTCGGGGGGCCGGGCTGAAGCTTTCTTT.

This clone was counted between two and nine times. The chain links TRBV19 to TRBJ2-7; 13 bases are a match to TRBD2. The V gene's germline CDR1 is LNHDA and CDR2 SQIVND (reference sequence). The junction had 4 bases not matched to a gene; V was cut back by 2 bases and J by 3 bases. CDR3 length: 16 residues. CDR3 loop: CASSITSGRASYEQYF. The CDR3 bases are TGTGCCAGTAGTATAACTAGCGGGAGGGCCAGCTACGAGCAGTACTTC.

This chain joins TRBV5-8 and TRBJ2-1; the D gene is possibly TRBD2 (5 bases). The CDR3 is 14 residues long. CDR1 and CDR2 (germline): SGHTS, YDEGEE. Between the trimmed V and J ends, which lost 3 bases and 4 bases, there was a span of 11 bases. The CDR3 DNA is TGTGCCAGCAGCTGGCGGGCCCCTTACAATGAGCAGTTCTTC. Amino acids: CASSWRAPYNEQFF.

This chain uses TRBV5-1 with TRBJ2-7; D possibly corresponds to TRBD1 (5 bases). This CDR3 has 14 residues. Germline CDR1 reads SGHRS; CDR2 reads YFSETQ. Deletions cut 2 bases from V and 1 base from J, with 10 bases between. CDR3 residues: CASSFGHKSYEQYF. The CDR3 nucleotides read TGCGCCAGCAGCTTCGGACATAAATCCTACGAGCAGTACTTC.

The chain is built from TRBV10-3 and TRBJ1-3, with D tentatively TRBD1 (5 bases). V was shortened by 4 bases and J by 7 bases, with 20 bases between the two germline ends. Germline lookup yields CDR1 ENHRY and CDR2 SYGVKD. There are 16 residues in the CDR3. The CDR3 DNA is TGTGCCATCAGTGTTGGAGGGGACCAAATCCGGAACACCATATATTTT. Protein: CAISVGGDQIRNTIYF.

The CDR3 here is CASSVRANSPLHF. The CDR3 coding sequence is TGTGCCAGCAGTGTCAGGGCCAATTCACCCCTCCACTTT. The chain combines TRBV25-1 with TRBJ1-6, with D perhaps TRBD1 (5 bases). With 4 bases removed from V and 7 bases from J, the gap between germline ends came to 8 bases. This CDR3 spans 13 amino acids. The germline V gene encodes CDR1 MGHDK and CDR2 SYGVNS.